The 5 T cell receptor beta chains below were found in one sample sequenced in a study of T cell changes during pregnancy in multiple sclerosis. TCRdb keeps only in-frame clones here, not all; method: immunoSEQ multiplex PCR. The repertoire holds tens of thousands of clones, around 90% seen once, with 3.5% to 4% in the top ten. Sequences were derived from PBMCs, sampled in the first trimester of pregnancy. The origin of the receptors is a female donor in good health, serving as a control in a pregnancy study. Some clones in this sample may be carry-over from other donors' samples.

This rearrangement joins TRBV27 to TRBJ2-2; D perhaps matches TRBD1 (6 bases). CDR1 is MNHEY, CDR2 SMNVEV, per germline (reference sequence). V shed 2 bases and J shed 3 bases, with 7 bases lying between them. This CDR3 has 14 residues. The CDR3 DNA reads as TGTGCCAGCAGTTTACAGGGGCACACCGGGGAGCTGTTTTTT. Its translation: CASSLQGHTGELFF.

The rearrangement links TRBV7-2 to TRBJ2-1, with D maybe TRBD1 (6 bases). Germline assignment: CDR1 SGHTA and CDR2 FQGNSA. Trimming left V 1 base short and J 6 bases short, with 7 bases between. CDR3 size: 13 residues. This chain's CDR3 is CASSLGGGNEQFF. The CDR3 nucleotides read TGTGCCAGCAGCTTAGGAGGGGGCAATGAGCAGTTCTTC.

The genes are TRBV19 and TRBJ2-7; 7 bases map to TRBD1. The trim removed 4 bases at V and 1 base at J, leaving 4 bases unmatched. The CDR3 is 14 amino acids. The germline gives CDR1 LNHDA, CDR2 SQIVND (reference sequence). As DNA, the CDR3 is TGTGCCAGTAGTAGGACAGGCGGATCCTACGAGCAGTACTTC. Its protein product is CASSRTGGSYEQYF.

CDR3 in DNA: TGTGCCAGTAGTATTCTAGAAACGAACACCGGGGAGCTGTTTTTT. Protein: CASSILETNTGELFF. The V call is TRBV19, the J call TRBJ2-2; D not certain. CDR1 is LNHDA, CDR2 SQIVND, per germline (reference sequence). The CDR3 is 15 amino acids. V was cut by 3 bases and J by 0 bases, with 8 bases left in between.

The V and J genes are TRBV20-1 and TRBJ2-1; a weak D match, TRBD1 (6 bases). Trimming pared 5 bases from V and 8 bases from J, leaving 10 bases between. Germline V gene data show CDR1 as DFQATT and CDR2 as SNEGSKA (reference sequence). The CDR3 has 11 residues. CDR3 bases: TGCAGTGCTTCGGACAGCCATGAGCAGTTCTTC. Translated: CSASDSHEQFF.